This is a list of T cell receptor beta chains from one sample in a study of a mutant IDH1 vaccine in newly diagnosed glioma. Which antigens these TCRs recognize remains unknown. The assay was immunoSEQ multiplex PCR, and TCRdb's table has in-frame clones only and misses some. There are about 64,000 clones in the sample; around 84% occur only once, and roughly 9% lies in the top ten. Source: PBMCs, taken from a glioma patient whose treatment included an IDH1 peptide vaccine. These TCRs come from a woman aged 50 to 60 with glioma. CDR3s include the opening cysteine and the closing phenylalanine or tryptophan.

V,CDR3
TRBV27,CASSLSPGLGETQYF
TRBV18,CASSRTDSYEQYF
TRBV5-4,CASSLAGVGGETQYF
TRBV9,CASSTQQGLGEQYF
TRBV2,CASSGGLAGTPSYNEQFF
TRBV7-2,CASSLQAETQYF
TRBV6-5,CASGTGATNEKLFF
TRBV5-1,CASSLGGQGALGAGANVLTF
TRBV19,CASSPGQGAYEQYF
TRBV19,CASSITGLAEETQYF
TRBV15,CATSRGVELFF
TRBV25-1,CASCDGNRLNTEAFF
TRBV5-1,CASSSALRDTEAFF
TRBV5-4,CASSSGTSQETQYF
TRBV7-2,CASRANRDRGEAFF
TRBV6-4,CASSDKDTDTQYF